The clone carrying this TCR beta chain showed up many times. Germline CDR1 and CDR2: LNHDA and SQIVND (reference sequence). There are 14 residues in the CDR3. The trim removed 6 bases at V and 6 bases at J, leaving 8 bases unmatched. The data are from a study of low-dose radiotherapy and immunotherapy resistance in tumors. Study-level information: 1 Gy per fraction was delivered to Cohort 2 every two weeks, for 13 Gy total over 26 weeks. The regimen for patients comprised intravenous nivolumab 240 mg every two weeks plus intravenous ipilimumab 1 mg/kg every six weeks.

Covering alpha and beta chains, TRAV- and TRBV-specific primers were used for the first-strand cDNA. TCRs were amplified for approximately 21 PCR cycles with a constant-region primer and V-primer adapter. TCRdb reprocessed the reads via MiXCR and lists one record per CDR3 protein. The top ten hold around 5% of the sample, which has some 57,000 distinct CDR3 sequences, under 30% seen once. Time point meaning: before trial treatment. Sequenced here: PBMCs, sampled before treatment. The chain carries TRBV19 and TRBJ1-1, with 9 nucleotides matching TRBD1. The TCR comes from a male donor with prostate cancer. CDR3 region: CASRRVGQGPEAFF. DNA of the CDR3: TGTGCCAGTAGAAGAGTGGGACAGGGCCCTGAAGCTTTCTTT.